The 9 T cell receptor beta chains below come from one sample, sequenced in a study of T cells in Graves' hyperthyroidism and ophthalmopathy (dated by TCRdb to between 2018 and 2021). Library creation used multiplex PCR. Sequencing was carried out with an Illumina HiSeq 2000. TCR beta CDR3 regions were amplified from RNA transcripts. The TCR CDR3 was subjected to a first round of RT-PCR using the HTBI primer set and the Qiagen OneStep RT-PCR kit. The public sequencing data were trimmed at Q25 with fastp and processed into clonotypes with MiXCR by TCRdb, which kept only in-frame beta chains. For every CDR3 protein sequence, its rows merge into one entry that carries the most common genes and DNA. In this sample the table shows nearly 750,000 distinct CDR3 sequences, roughly 32% of which occur a single time. Around 30% of the sample belongs to the ten largest clones. The specimen was blood. These receptors were collected from a woman in her thirties or forties with Graves' hyperthyroidism.

The chain recombines TRBV6-2 or TRBV6-3 with TRBJ2-5, with D hard to call. The J call is doubtful: the DNA matches TRBJ2-1 better. From germline, CDR1 is MNHEY and CDR2 SVGEGT. The CDR3 contains 11 residues. The CDR3 is CASSSHAEQFF. CDR3 sequence (DNA): TGTGCCAGCAGTTCTCACGCCGAGCAGTTCTTC.

In its sample, this clonotype was seen many times. The rearrangement links TRBV10-3 to TRBJ1-1; D is unclear. CDR1 is ENHRY, CDR2 SYGVKD, per germline. This CDR3 has 15 residues. V lost 3 bases to trimming and J lost 0 bases, with 11 bases between them. The CDR3 loop reads CAISERPNMNTEAFF. The CDR3 nucleotides are TGTGCCATCAGTGAACGACCTAATATGAACACTGAAGCTTTCTTT.

The CDR3 loop reads CSATDAADTQYF. CDR3 sequence (DNA): TGCAGCGCCACAGATGCGGCAGATACGCAGTATTTT. This chain uses TRBV29-1 with TRBJ2-3; D gene ambiguous. CDR3 size: 12 residues. CDR1 is SQVTM, CDR2 ANQGSEA, per germline. The ends were cut back, 7 bases at V and 4 bases at J, with 12 bases in the middle.

The chain joins TRBV5-1 to TRBJ1-5, with TRBD1 matching 11 bases. V gave up 4 bases and J gave up 11 bases; unmatched junction bases: 11. Germline lookup yields CDR1 SGHRS and CDR2 YFSETQ. The CDR3 is 15 residues long. CDR3 amino acids: CASSGQGADRETQHF. The CDR3 DNA reads as TGCGCCAGCAGCGGACAGGGGGCGGATAGGGAGACCCAGCATTTT.

The J gene is TRBJ2-5, the V gene TRBV7-2, with 8 bases aligning to TRBD2. The CDR3 consists of 14 residues. Germline V lookup: CDR1 SGHTA, CDR2 FQGNSA. After removal of 3 bases from V and 5 bases from J, the junction contained 5 bases not matched to a gene. CDR3 sequence reads: CASSLREAGETQYF. CDR3 nucleotide sequence: TGTGCCAGCAGCTTGCGGGAGGCTGGGGAGACCCAGTACTTC.

The CDR3 region is CASSVDPRLTEAFF. The CDR3 DNA reads TGTGCCAGCAGCGTAGACCCTAGACTCACTGAAGCTTTCTTT. The rearrangement joins TRBV9 to TRBJ1-1; D remains unclear. V was cut by 0 bases and J by 4 bases, with 10 bases left in between. Germline values: CDR1 SGDLS, CDR2 YYNGEE. The CDR3 has 14 residues.

The chain carries TRBV10-3 and TRBJ1-2; a weak D match, TRBD1 (5 bases). The V gene lost 10 bases and the J gene lost 8 bases, with 23 bases spanning the gap. Germline assignment: CDR1 ENHRY and CDR2 SYGVKD. The CDR3 contains 14 residues. The CDR3 sequence is CASSLPGTGRGYTF. CDR3 DNA: TGTGCCAGCAGCCTACCGGGGACTGGAAGAGGCTACACCTTC.

In this sample, this clonotype turned up a few times. The chain has TRBV6-2 or TRBV6-3 and TRBJ2-7; the D gene is possibly TRBD2 (6 bases). Trimming shortened V by 7 bases and J by 1 base, and 11 bases separated the two germline ends. The germline V gene encodes CDR1 MNHEY and CDR2 SVGEGT. The CDR3 has 13 residues. This CDR3 reads CASISGWSYEQYF. The DNA of the CDR3 is TGTGCCAGCATCAGCGGGTGGTCCTACGAGCAGTACTTC.

This chain links TRBV6-5 with TRBJ1-5; D gene ambiguous. The CDR3 totals 13 residues. V was clipped by 0 bases and J by 11 bases, with 11 bases between them. Germline values: CDR1 MNHEY, CDR2 SVGAGI. The CDR3 DNA reads as TGTGCCAGCAGTTACTCGACTCAGTCTGCCCAGCATTTT. Its protein is CASSYSTQSAQHF.